This paragraph reports one T cell receptor beta chain. Its antigen specificity is not known. No base qualities exist here, and no much larger clone lies one base off it. At the junction V is shortened by 4 bases and J by 8 bases, with 14 bases in between. Its CDR3 holds 13 amino acids, cysteine through phenylalanine. Left in the record is the CDR3 DNA by itself, 39 bases read in frame from the first base. CDR1 and CDR2, looked up from the germline V gene, are LGHNA and YSLEER. The data originate from a study of blood T cell repertoires in COVID-19 (dated by TCRdb to about 2020). As for the study more broadly: The collaborator samples originated in the United States, Italy and Spain and spanned the acute and convalescent phases of COVID-19. Where available, HLA class I and class II types were obtained from metadata supplied by the sample provider rather than from assay-based typing. A de-identified subject ID, COVID-19 status, age in years and sex were almost always included in the sample metadata. The repertoires were released in a freely available public database intended as a resource for research on the immune response to SARS-CoV-2. Deeply sampled blood TCRbeta repertoires from subjects exposed to, actively infected with, or recovered from COVID-19 were included in the dataset. The prospective study material was composed of cDNA or gDNA derived from T cells, B-cell-depleted T cells, or PBMCs. Samples were obtained from the ongoing ImmuneRACE study (first 160 participants) and from over 1,000 subjects provided by 6 global collaborators. The paper as a whole reports these results and caveats: The amount of clinical and demographic metadata varied by source and participant and was provided uncurated.

Whole blood was collected in K2EDTA tubes by collaborating institutions according to the institutions' own protocols. For TCRbeta analysis, collaborator samples were shipped as frozen whole blood, as isolated PBMCs, or as DNA extracted from either sample type. The immunoSEQ Assay, a bias-controlled multiplex PCR, was used to amplify TCRbeta CDR3 regions from genomic DNA. As for the original processing: Nucleated cell counts per sample were estimated from amplification of reference gene primers within the assay. Sequence reads were collapsed and filtered to measure the absolute abundance of every unique TCRbeta CDR3 rearrangement. Productive Simpson clonality was computed per sample as the square root of Simpson's diversity index over productive rearrangements. TCRdb provides this immuneACCESS table in a form limited to in-frame rearrangements. Some clones are lacking; in checked studies, under half of them reflect an unresolved V gene, and why the rest are absent is not known. V and J calls and clone size are copied from that table; D and trimming were computed from the DNA. Across this sample there are 43,000 or so clones, with approximately 80% seen only once. The ten largest clonotypes hold around 22% of the sample.

This clonotype originated in an older woman with acute or convalescent COVID-19. Sequencing used peripheral blood. The sequence is built from TRBV4-3 and TRBJ1-2; the D gene lacks a confident call. Read as DNA, the sequence is TGCGCCAGCAGCCCCTCAGGCGCGGGCGGCTACACCTTC. Translation gives CASSPSGAGGYTF.